Described below is a single T cell receptor (beta chain) sequence and its context. The record originates from a study of blood T cell repertoires in COVID-19. About the research overall: Spain, Italy and the United States supplied samples that represented acute and convalescent COVID-19. In each case, the material was cDNA or gDNA derived from T cells, B-cell-depleted T cells, or PBMCs.

Methods used by the authors: Amplified reference gene primers provided the basis for estimating nucleated cell counts. Only in-frame clones appear in the TCRdb table, and some are missing; sequencing was by immunoSEQ multiplex PCR. From that table come the V and J calls and clone size; the DNA was used to work out D and trimming. The table lists 55,000 to 90,000 clones, approximately 86% of them singletons. Germline V gene data show CDR1 as SGHRS and CDR2 as YFSETQ. The J segment lost 3 bases and the V segment lost 1 base, leaving 8 bases of the junction unmatched. CDR3 size: 16 residues. This sequence was found in a man between 65 and 79 years old with active COVID-19. The genes are TRBV5-1 and TRBJ2-5; 8 bases are shared with TRBD2. Sequenced material: peripheral blood. CDR3 coding DNA: TGCGCCAGCAGCTTGTCACTAGCGGAAATAAAAGAGACCCAGTACTTC. Its translation: CASSLSLAEIKETQYF.